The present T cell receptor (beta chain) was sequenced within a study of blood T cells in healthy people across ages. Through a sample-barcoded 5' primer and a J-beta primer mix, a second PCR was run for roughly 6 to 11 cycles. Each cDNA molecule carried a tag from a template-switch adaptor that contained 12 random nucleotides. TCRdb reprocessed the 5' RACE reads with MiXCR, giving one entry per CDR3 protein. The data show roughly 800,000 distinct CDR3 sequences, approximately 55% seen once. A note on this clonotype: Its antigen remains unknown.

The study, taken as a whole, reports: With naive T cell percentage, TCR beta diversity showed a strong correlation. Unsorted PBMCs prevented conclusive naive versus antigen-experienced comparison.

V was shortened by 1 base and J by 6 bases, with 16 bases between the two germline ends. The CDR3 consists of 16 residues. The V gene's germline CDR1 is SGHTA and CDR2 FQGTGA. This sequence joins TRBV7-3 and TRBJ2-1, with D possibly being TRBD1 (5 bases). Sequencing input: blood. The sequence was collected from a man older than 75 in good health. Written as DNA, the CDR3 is TGTGCCAGCAGCTTAAATGGGGCAGGGCAGGGCAATGAGCAGTTCTTC. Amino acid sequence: CASSLNGAGQGNEQFF.